These 21 T cell receptor beta chains were all obtained from the same sample, sequenced in a study of blood T cells in healthy people across ages. For the second PCR, which ran for roughly 7 to 11 cycles, a sample-barcoded 5' primer and a J-beta primer mix were used. TCRdb fed the 5' RACE reads into MiXCR, producing one record per CDR3 protein. Counted here are 1,500,000 or so distinct CDR3 sequences, roughly 43% occurring once; the ten biggest clones make up more than 4%. Sequencing was carried out using blood. Every receptor here comes from a woman between 18 and 30 years old in good health.

This clonotype turned up a few times. The chain couples TRBV6-2 or TRBV6-3 to TRBJ2-7, with a possible D match to TRBD1 (5 bases). V lost 7 bases and J 0 bases, leaving 19 bases between the germline ends. Germline V lookup: CDR1 MNHEY, CDR2 SVGEGT. The CDR3 extends over 16 amino acids. CDR3 in DNA: TGTGCCAGCACCCTACGGTGGCAGGGCAGCTCCTACGAGCAGTACTTC. This gives the protein CASTLRWQGSSYEQYF.

The CDR3 protein is CASHHRDRGQTQYF. DNA for the CDR3: TGCGCCAGCCACCACCGGGACAGGGGGCAGACCCAGTACTTC. This sequence joins TRBV4-3 and TRBJ2-7; 12 bases align to TRBD1. The J call is doubtful: the DNA matches TRBJ2-5 better. The CDR3 contains 14 residues. Germline CDR1 reads LGHNA; CDR2 reads YSLEER.

This clonotype has only a few counts. The V gene is TRBV4-3, the J gene TRBJ2-3; the D is unclear. The V and J ends lost 0 bases and 4 bases respectively, with 14 bases between them. CDR3 length: 16 residues. The germline V gene encodes CDR1 LGHNA and CDR2 YSLEER. The CDR3 bases are TGCGCCAGCAGCCAAGACCCCGCCTTTCTGGCAGATACGCAGTATTTT. Translating it yields CASSQDPAFLADTQYF.

There are a few counts of this clonotype. This chain connects TRBV6-2 or TRBV6-3 to TRBJ1-3; D not certain. The V end lost 8 bases, the J end lost 0 bases, and 14 bases lay between the germline ends. The CDR3 loop spans 15 amino acids. The V gene's germline CDR1 is MNHEY and CDR2 SVGEGT. Here the CDR3 reads CASGEEMSSGNTIYF. Written as DNA, the CDR3 is TGTGCCAGCGGGGAAGAAATGAGCTCTGGAAACACCATATATTTT.

Of note for this clonotype: Mismatch with germline at one junction end may stem from a read error. The chain combines TRBV7-9 with TRBJ1-5; D gene uncertain. The CDR3 totals 15 residues. The germline V gene has CDR1 SEHNR and CDR2 FQNEAQ (reference sequence). This CDR3 is CSSSLFAGADQPQHF. CDR3 DNA: TGTTCCAGCAGCTTATTTGCAGGAGCAGATCAGCCCCAGCATTTT.

The CDR3, as DNA: TGTGCCAGCAGCTTATTGCGGGACAGGGATGAAAAACTGTTTTTT. Its protein product is CASSLLRDRDEKLFF. The J gene is TRBJ1-4, the V gene TRBV7-9; 9 bases align to TRBD1. CDR3 length: 15 amino acids. Germline V CDR1 and CDR2: SEHNR, FQNEAQ (reference sequence). V gave up 2 bases and J gave up 6 bases; unmatched junction bases: 4. The whole variable domain, remainder taken from reference TRBV7-9 and TRBJ1-4, is DTGVSQNPRHKITKRGQNVTFRCDPISEHNRLYWYRQTLGQGPEFLTYFQNEAQLEKSRLLSDRFSAERPKGSFSTLEIQRTEQGDSAMYLCASSLLRDRDEKLFFGSGTQLSVL.

Note on this clonotype: An end of the junction does not agree with germline; a read error may underlie this. The chain employs TRBV4-1 and TRBJ2-1; a possible D gene is TRBD2 (6 bases). The CDR3 is 15 residues long. Germline-derived CDR1 and CDR2 are MGHRA and YSYEKL. Here the CDR3 reads CASSLAGSSYKEQFF. In nucleotides, the CDR3 is TGCGCCAGCAGTCTCGCCGGGAGCTCCTACAAGGAGCAGTTCTTC.

This clonotype was seen a handful of times. The chain couples TRBV20-1 to TRBJ1-5, with D perhaps matching TRBD1 (6 bases). Germline CDR1 DFQATT, CDR2 SNEGSKA (reference sequence). This CDR3 spans 16 amino acids. With 4 bases removed from V and 0 bases from J, the gap between germline ends came to 16 bases. The CDR3 loop reads CSAIDRGVYSNQPQHF. In nucleotides, the CDR3 is TGCAGTGCTATTGATAGGGGGGTATATAGCAATCAGCCCCAGCATTTT.

The rearrangement links TRBV20-1 to TRBJ2-1; 7 bases are a match to TRBD2. CDR3 size: 18 residues. Trimming took 0 bases from V and 4 from J; bases not matched to a gene: 15. The germline CDR1 and CDR2 sequences are DFQATT and SNEGSKA (reference sequence). CDR3 bases: TGCAGTGCTAGAGATACAGGCCTATCGGCGGGGGTGTACAATGAGCAGTTCTTC. It translates to CSARDTGLSAGVYNEQFF.

The chain has TRBV13 and TRBJ1-1; 7 bases are shared with TRBD1. V lost 1 base and J lost 8; bases outside the gene matches: 10. Germline V gene data show CDR1 as PRHDT and CDR2 as FYEKMQ (reference sequence). This CDR3 region has 15 residues. The CDR3 DNA follows: TGTGCCAGCAGCTTAGCTTTCTGGGACAGAGAAGAAGCTTTCTTT. Translating gives CASSLAFWDREEAFF.

This clonotype appeared a few times. The V gene is TRBV12-3 or TRBV12-4, the J gene TRBJ2-7; D call uncertain. The CDR3 spans 14 residues. The V and J ends lost 6 bases and 7 bases respectively, with 19 bases between them. Here the CDR3 DNA reads TGTGCCAGCAGCCCGATCCAGATCCCCAATGAGCAGTACTTC. Its protein is CASSPIQIPNEQYF.

Note on this clonotype: Its ends do not fully match the called genes, so a read error is possible. The chain recombines TRBV6-1 with TRBJ1-2, with TRBD1 identical over 8 bases. CDR3 length: 13 amino acids. Germline values: CDR1 MNHNS, CDR2 SASEGT. The CDR3 loop reads CACSERTGSGYTF. The CDR3 nucleotides read TGTGCCTGCAGTGAACGGACAGGGTCTGGCTACACCTTC.

This clonotype was seen ten or more times. This chain joins TRBV10-3 and TRBJ2-5, with D tentatively TRBD1 (5 bases). The V and J ends lost 9 bases and 3 bases respectively, with 8 bases between them. There are 11 residues in the CDR3. The V gene's germline CDR1 is ENHRY and CDR2 SYGVKD. The CDR3: CAIGEKETQYF. The CDR3, as DNA: TGTGCCATAGGGGAAAAAGAGACCCAGTACTTC.

The count of this clonotype is one. CDR3 in amino acids: CSTLQGGSGTYEQYF. CDR3 DNA sequence: TGCAGTACTCTACAGGGGGGTTCAGGGACCTACGAGCAGTACTTC. V is TRBV20-1 and J is TRBJ2-7, with TRBD1 matching 8 bases. The CDR3 runs to 15 residues. With 8 bases clipped from V and 2 bases from J, the junction kept 14 bases outside the gene matches. CDR1 and CDR2 (germline): DFQATT, SNEGSKA (reference sequence).

The CDR3 loop is CASSPDRFFGEKLFF. CDR3 sequence (DNA): TGTGCCAGCAGTCCCGACAGGTTCTTCGGGGAAAAACTGTTTTTT. The chain is built from TRBV2 and TRBJ1-4; possibly TRBD1 for D (6 bases). This CDR3 comprises 15 residues. Germline CDR1 reads SNHLY; CDR2 reads FYNNEI. Trimming left V 5 bases short and J 8 bases short, with 18 bases between.

The gene calls are TRBV7-2 and TRBJ1-1, with TRBD1 identical over 7 bases. The CDR3 is made up of 16 amino acids. Trimming at V came to 5 bases and at J to 0 bases, leaving 9 bases not matched to a gene. Germline V gives CDR1 SGHTA, CDR2 FQGNSA. This CDR3 is CASSPRQGAVNTEAFF. DNA for the CDR3: TGTGCCAGCAGCCCTCGACAGGGAGCGGTGAACACTGAAGCTTTCTTT.

The chain employs TRBV12-3 or TRBV12-4 and TRBJ1-2, with D uncertain. The V end lost 3 bases, the J end lost 5 bases, and 10 bases lay between the germline ends. The CDR3 has 13 residues. The CDR3 loop reads CASSLWEGYGYTF. The CDR3 nucleotides read TGTGCCAGCAGTTTGTGGGAAGGATATGGCTACACCTTC.

The rearrangement joins TRBV11-2 to TRBJ2-3; the D gene is possibly TRBD1 (6 bases). Germline CDR1 SGHAT, CDR2 FQNNGV. This CDR3 has 15 amino acids. V was shortened by 4 bases and J by 4 bases, with 15 bases between the two germline ends. This CDR3 is CASSSRGPGADTQYF. The CDR3 nucleotides are TGTGCCAGCAGCTCCCGAGGACCAGGGGCAGATACGCAGTATTTT.

The chain is built from TRBV12-3 or TRBV12-4 and TRBJ2-3; no reliable D call. The CDR3 is 14 residues long. The ends were cut back, 6 bases at V and 2 bases at J, with 12 bases in the middle. DNA for the CDR3: TGTGCCAGCAGACGGATCTACAACACAGATACGCAGTATTTT. The encoded protein is CASRRIYNTDTQYF.

V and J are TRBV12-3 or TRBV12-4 and TRBJ2-7, with 12 bases lining up with TRBD1. V lost 0 bases to trimming and J lost 5 bases; unmatched junction nucleotides: 5. The CDR3 is 16 amino acids. The CDR3 region is CASSLALGTGGHEQYF. For the CDR3, the DNA is TGTGCCAGCAGTTTAGCGCTCGGGACAGGGGGCCACGAGCAGTACTTC.

The chain couples TRBV6-2 or TRBV6-3 to TRBJ2-7; 9 bases fit TRBD2. This CDR3 is 16 amino acids long. Germline-derived CDR1 and CDR2 are MNHEY and SVGEGT. The J segment lost 6 bases and the V segment lost 0 bases, leaving 9 bases of the junction unmatched. The CDR3 DNA reads as TGTGCCAGCAGTTACTCGACGACTAGCGGTACGGCCGAGCAGTACTTC. The encoded protein is CASSYSTTSGTAEQYF.